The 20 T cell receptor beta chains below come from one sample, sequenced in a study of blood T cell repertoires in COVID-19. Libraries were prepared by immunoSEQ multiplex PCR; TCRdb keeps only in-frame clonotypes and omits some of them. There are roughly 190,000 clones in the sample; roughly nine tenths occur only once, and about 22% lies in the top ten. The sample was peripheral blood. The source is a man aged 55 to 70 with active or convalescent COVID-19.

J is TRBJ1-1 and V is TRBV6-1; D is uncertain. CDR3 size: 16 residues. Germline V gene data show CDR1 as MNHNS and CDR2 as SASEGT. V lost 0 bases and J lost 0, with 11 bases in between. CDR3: CASSEAHRRVNTEAFF. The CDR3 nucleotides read TGTGCCAGCAGTGAAGCCCACCGTCGGGTGAACACTGAAGCTTTCTTT.

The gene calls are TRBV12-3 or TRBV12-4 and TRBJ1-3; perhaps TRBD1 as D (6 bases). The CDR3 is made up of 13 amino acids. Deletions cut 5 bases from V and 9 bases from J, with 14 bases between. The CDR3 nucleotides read TGTGCCAGCAGTAGGGACAACTTCGGCACCATATATTTT. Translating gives CASSRDNFGTIYF.

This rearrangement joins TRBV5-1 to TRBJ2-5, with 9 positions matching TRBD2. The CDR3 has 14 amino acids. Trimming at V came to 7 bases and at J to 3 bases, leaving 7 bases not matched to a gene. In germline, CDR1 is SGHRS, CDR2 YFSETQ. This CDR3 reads CASAAGGAEETQYF. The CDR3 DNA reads TGCGCCAGCGCCGCGGGAGGGGCCGAAGAGACCCAGTACTTC.

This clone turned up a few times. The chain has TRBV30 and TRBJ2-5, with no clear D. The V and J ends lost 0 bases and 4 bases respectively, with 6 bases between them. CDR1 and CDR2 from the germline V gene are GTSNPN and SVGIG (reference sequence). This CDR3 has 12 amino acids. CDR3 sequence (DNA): TGTGCCTGGAGTGTACATCGAGAGACCCAGTACTTC. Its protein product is CAWSVHRETQYF.

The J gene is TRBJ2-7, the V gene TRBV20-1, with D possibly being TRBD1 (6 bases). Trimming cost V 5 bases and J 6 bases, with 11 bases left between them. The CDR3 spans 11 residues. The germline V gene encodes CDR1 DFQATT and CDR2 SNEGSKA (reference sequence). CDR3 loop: CSAHRASEQYF. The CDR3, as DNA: TGCAGTGCTCACAGGGCGAGCGAGCAGTACTTC.

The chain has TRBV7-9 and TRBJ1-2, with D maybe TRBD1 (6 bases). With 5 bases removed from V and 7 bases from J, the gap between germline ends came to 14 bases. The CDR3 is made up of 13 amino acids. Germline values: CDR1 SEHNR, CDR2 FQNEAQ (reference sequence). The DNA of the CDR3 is TGTGCCAGCAGCGTACAGGGATACGGTGGCTACACCTTC. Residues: CASSVQGYGGYTF.

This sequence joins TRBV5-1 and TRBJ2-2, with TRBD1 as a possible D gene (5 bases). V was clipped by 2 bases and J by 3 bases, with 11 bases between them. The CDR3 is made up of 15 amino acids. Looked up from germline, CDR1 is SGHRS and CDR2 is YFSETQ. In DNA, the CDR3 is TGCGCCAGCAGCTTCTCAGGGATGGACACCGGGGAGCTGTTTTTT. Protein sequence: CASSFSGMDTGELFF.

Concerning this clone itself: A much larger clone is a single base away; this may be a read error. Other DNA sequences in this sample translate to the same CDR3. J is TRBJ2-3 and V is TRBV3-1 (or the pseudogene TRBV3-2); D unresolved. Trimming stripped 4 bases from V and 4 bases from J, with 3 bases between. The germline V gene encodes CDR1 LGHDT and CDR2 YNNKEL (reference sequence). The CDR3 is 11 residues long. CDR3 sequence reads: CASSLADTQYF. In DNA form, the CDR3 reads TGTGCCAGCAGCCTAGCAGATACGCAGTATTTT.

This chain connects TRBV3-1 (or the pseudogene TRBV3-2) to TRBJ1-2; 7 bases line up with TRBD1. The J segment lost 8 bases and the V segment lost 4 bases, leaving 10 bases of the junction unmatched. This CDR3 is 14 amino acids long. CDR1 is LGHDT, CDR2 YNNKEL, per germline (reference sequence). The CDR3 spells CASSPAQTGSGYTF. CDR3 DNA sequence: TGTGCCAGCAGCCCAGCGCAGACAGGGAGCGGCTACACCTTC.

DNA of the CDR3: TGCGCCAGCAGTTGGACTAGCGGGGGTCAAGAGACCCAGTACTTC. Amino acids: CASSWTSGGQETQYF. This chain joins TRBV5-1 and TRBJ2-5; 13 bases match TRBD2. Losses at the gene ends were 5 bases for V and 2 bases for J; bases not matched to a gene: 3. CDR3 length equals 15 residues. CDR1 SGHRS and CDR2 YFSETQ come from the germline V gene.

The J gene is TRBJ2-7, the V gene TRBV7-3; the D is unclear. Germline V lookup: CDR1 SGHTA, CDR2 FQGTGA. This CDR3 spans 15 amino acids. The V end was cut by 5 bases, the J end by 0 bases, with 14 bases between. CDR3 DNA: TGTGCCAGCAGCCGCATAGATCGGAGCTCCTACGAGCAGTACTTC. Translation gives CASSRIDRSSYEQYF.

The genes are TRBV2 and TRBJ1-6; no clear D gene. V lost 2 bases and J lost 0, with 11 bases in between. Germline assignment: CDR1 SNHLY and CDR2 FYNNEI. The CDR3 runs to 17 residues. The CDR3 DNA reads TGTGCCAGCAGTGAACTTGGGAGGGTCTCCTATAATTCACCCCTCCACTTT. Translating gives CASSELGRVSYNSPLHF.

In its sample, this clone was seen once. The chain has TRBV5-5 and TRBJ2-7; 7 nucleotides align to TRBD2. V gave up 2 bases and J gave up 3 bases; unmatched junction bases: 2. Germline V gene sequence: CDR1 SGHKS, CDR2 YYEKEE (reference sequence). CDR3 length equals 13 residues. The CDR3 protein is CASSLASGYEQYF. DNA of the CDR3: TGTGCCAGCAGCTTAGCTAGCGGCTACGAGCAGTACTTC.

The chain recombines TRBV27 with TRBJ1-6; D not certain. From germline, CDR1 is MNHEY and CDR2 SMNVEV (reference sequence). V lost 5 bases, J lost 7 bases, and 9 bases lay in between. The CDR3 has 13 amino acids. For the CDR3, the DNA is TGTGCCAGCAGTCCCCACATGAATTCACCCCTCCACTTT. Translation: CASSPHMNSPLHF.

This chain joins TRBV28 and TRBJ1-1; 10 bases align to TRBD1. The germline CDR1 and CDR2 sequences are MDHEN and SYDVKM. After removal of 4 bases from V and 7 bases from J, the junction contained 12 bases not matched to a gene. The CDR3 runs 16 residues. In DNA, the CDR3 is TGTGCCAGCAGTTCCGGGACAGGGGCGGGACAGAATGAAGCTTTCTTT. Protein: CASSSGTGAGQNEAFF.

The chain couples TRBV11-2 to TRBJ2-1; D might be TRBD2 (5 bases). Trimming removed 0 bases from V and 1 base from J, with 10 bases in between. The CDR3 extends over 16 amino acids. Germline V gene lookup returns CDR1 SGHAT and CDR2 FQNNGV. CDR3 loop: CASSLDRGTSYNEQFF. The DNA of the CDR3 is TGTGCCAGCAGCTTAGACCGGGGAACGTCCTACAATGAGCAGTTCTTC.

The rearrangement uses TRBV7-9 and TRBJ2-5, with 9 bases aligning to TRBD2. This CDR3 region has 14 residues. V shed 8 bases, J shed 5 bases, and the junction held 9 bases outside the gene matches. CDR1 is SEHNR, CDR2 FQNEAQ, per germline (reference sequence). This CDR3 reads CASLLAGHAETQYF. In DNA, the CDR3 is TGTGCCAGCTTACTAGCGGGCCATGCGGAGACCCAGTACTTC. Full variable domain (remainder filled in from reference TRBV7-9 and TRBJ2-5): DTGVSQNPRHKITKRGQNVTFRCDPISEHNRLYWYRQTLGQGPEFLTYFQNEAQLEKSRLLSDRFSAERPKGSFSTLEIQRTEQGDSAMYLCASLLAGHAETQYFGPGTRLLVL.

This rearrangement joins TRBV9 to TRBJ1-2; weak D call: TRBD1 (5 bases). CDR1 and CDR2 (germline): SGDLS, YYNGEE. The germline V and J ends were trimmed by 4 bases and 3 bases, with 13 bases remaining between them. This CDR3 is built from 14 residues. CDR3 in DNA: TGTGCCAGCAGCCCTACGACAGATTACTATGGCTACACCTTC. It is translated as CASSPTTDYYGYTF.

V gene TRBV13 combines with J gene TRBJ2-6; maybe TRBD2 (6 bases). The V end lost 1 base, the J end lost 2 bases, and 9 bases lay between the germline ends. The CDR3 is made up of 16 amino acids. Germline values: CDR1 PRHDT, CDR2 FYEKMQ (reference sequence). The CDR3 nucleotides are TGTGCCAGCAGCTTAGTGGGGGGTACTGGGGCCAACGTCCTGACTTTC. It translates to CASSLVGGTGANVLTF.

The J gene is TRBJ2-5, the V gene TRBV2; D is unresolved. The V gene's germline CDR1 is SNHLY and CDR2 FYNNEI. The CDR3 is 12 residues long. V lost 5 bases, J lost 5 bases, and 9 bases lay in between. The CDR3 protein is CASSSIEETQYF. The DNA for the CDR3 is TGTGCCAGCAGTAGCATTGAGGAGACCCAGTACTTC.